This T cell receptor beta chain appears in the sequencing data of a study of blood T cells in healthy people across ages. Whole-study results and caveats: It was not known whether donors were CMV positive (a possible confounder of expanded clonotype changes). What prevented conclusive comparison of naive and antigen-experienced cells was that PBMCs were unsorted.

Sample-barcoded 5' priming and a J-beta primer mix drove a second PCR of roughly 6 to 12 cycles. From each sample, at least 3 million paired-end reads containing CDR3 were obtained. MiXCR was run by TCRdb on the 5' RACE reads, yielding one entry per CDR3 protein. The data show about 1.7 million distinct CDR3 sequences, about 30% seen once. The CDR3 is made up of 14 amino acids. Germline values: CDR1 DFQATT, CDR2 SNEGSKA (reference sequence). Trimming cost V 3 bases and J 2 bases; bases outside gene matches: 3. In this sample, this clonotype turned up many times. The antigen is unknown. The V and J genes are TRBV20-1 and TRBJ2-7; 11 nucleotides agree with TRBD2. This receptor was identified in a woman in her 30s in good health. The sequencing sample was made of blood. In DNA form, the CDR3 reads TGCAGTGCTAGCGGGACTAGCGGCCCCTACGAGCAGTACTTC. It specifies CSASGTSGPYEQYF.